Following are 18 T cell receptor beta chains from one sample sequenced in a study of identical twins. TCRdb passed the 5' RACE reads through MiXCR, listing each CDR3 protein once. The sample has about 570,000 distinct CDR3 sequences, just under 10% seen once; the top ten hold roughly 3%. These data were also filed under a second study, of yellow fever vaccine responses in identical twins.

What was sequenced was PBMCs. Receptors originate from a woman younger than 30 in good health.

Details on this clonotype: Since a much larger clone is just one base distant, this may be a read error. The V and J genes are TRBV5-1 and TRBJ2-7; D might be TRBD1 or TRBD2, each matching 5 bases. V was shortened by 4 bases and J by 6 bases, with 14 bases between the two germline ends. Germline V gene sequence: CDR1 SGHRS, CDR2 YFSETQ. The CDR3 runs to 13 residues. The CDR3 here is CASSHGEGSEQYF. The DNA for the CDR3 is TGCGCCAGCAGCCATGGAGAGGGGTCCGAGCAGTACTTC.

This clonotype has only a few counts. The J gene is TRBJ2-1, the V gene TRBV15, with D possibly being TRBD2 (6 bases). The CDR3 sequence is 15 residues long. Trimming removed 3 bases from V and 3 bases from J, with 12 bases in between. The germline V gene encodes CDR1 LNHNV and CDR2 YYDKDF (reference sequence). The CDR3 loop is CATSRQPGSYNEQFF. In DNA, the CDR3 is TGTGCCACCAGCAGGCAACCCGGGAGCTACAATGAGCAGTTCTTC.

At least ten counts were recorded for this clonotype. This chain joins TRBV7-9 and TRBJ2-7; 8 bases are shared with TRBD1. The CDR3 is 14 residues long. The germline gives CDR1 SEHNR, CDR2 FQNEAQ (reference sequence). The junction had 9 bases not matched to a gene; V was cut back by 5 bases and J by 6 bases. CDR3 in DNA: TGTGCCAGCAGCCAGGGACAGGTTAGGGGCGAGCAGTACTTC. Encoded protein: CASSQGQVRGEQYF.

This clonotype appeared many times. This chain joins TRBV4-2 and TRBJ2-7; TRBD1 aligns across 10 bases. Germline V gene lookup returns CDR1 LGHNA and CDR2 YNFKEQ. V lost 4 bases to trimming and J lost 2 bases; unmatched junction nucleotides: 5. The CDR3 totals 15 residues. CDR3 residues: CASSLPGQGTYEQYF. CDR3 DNA: TGTGCCAGCAGCCTTCCGGGACAGGGGACCTACGAGCAGTACTTC.

The V gene is TRBV4-3, the J gene TRBJ2-1, with 15 bases that match TRBD2. The CDR3 extends over 18 amino acids. Germline lookup yields CDR1 LGHNA and CDR2 YSLEER. Unmatched junction bases numbered 6, after V lost 3 bases and J lost 3 bases. The CDR3 DNA is TGCGCCAGCAGCCAGAATGGACTAGCGGGAGGGATCTACAATGAGCAGTTCTTC. Translated: CASSQNGLAGGIYNEQFF.

Only one count was recorded for this clonotype. The chain uses TRBV29-1 and TRBJ2-6; unclear D gene. Germline V CDR1 and CDR2: SQVTM, ANQGSEA. The CDR3 has 14 residues. Between the trimmed V and J ends, which lost 6 bases and 0 bases, there was a span of 9 bases. The CDR3 loop is CSVLGSSGANVLTF. For the CDR3, the DNA is TGCAGCGTCCTCGGTAGCTCTGGGGCCAACGTCCTGACTTTC.

V usage is TRBV29-1 and J usage is TRBJ2-1; 7 bases are a match to TRBD1. Per germline, CDR1 SQVTM and CDR2 ANQGSEA. The CDR3 spans 16 residues. The V and J ends lost 3 bases and 6 bases, in that order; junction bases with no gene match: 14. Written as DNA, the CDR3 is TGCAGCGTTGAGCCCCCCGACAGGGAAGTTGTCAATGAGCAGTTCTTC. Translating it yields CSVEPPDREVVNEQFF.

This clonotype was counted only a few times. This chain connects TRBV19 to TRBJ2-1, with 8 bases aligning to TRBD1. The CDR3 totals 15 residues. V gave up 7 bases and J gave up 6 bases; unmatched junction bases: 11. In germline, CDR1 is LNHDA, CDR2 SQIVND (reference sequence). This CDR3 reads CASNPGQGRGNEQFF. CDR3 coding DNA: TGTGCCAGTAACCCAGGACAGGGAAGAGGCAATGAGCAGTTCTTC.

This clonotype has just a few counts. The CDR3 region has the DNA TGCGCCAGCAGCCAAGGCGAGGGTTCTAGGCAGTATTTT. This encodes CASSQGEGSRQYF. The chain couples TRBV4-3 to TRBJ2-3, with D maybe TRBD2 (5 bases). Germline CDR1 and CDR2: LGHNA and YSLEER. The ends were cut back, 1 base at V and 11 bases at J, with 13 bases in the middle. The CDR3 contains 13 residues.

Many counts were recorded for this clonotype. The rearrangement links TRBV4-3 to TRBJ2-3; D is ambiguous. CDR3 size: 15 residues. Germline V gives CDR1 LGHNA, CDR2 YSLEER. V was cut by 1 base and J by 2 bases, with 10 bases left in between. The DNA of the CDR3 is TGCGCCAGCAGCCAAGCGGCAGGTTACACAGATACGCAGTATTTT. This sequence encodes CASSQAAGYTDTQYF.

This clonotype was observed at least ten times. The V gene is TRBV20-1, the J gene TRBJ2-1; tentatively, D is TRBD2 (6 bases). The CDR3 length is 14 residues. Germline CDR1 is DFQATT and CDR2 is SNEGSKA (reference sequence). V shed 5 bases and J shed 5 bases, with 16 bases lying between them. The CDR3 DNA reads as TGCAGTGCTGCCCCGGGACTCCTAGACAATGAGCAGTTCTTC. Residues: CSAAPGLLDNEQFF.

The table lists this clonotype with many counts. This sequence joins TRBV28 and TRBJ2-4; TRBD1 or TRBD2 may be the D gene (5 bases each). Germline lookup yields CDR1 MDHEN and CDR2 SYDVKM. This CDR3 is built from 13 residues. V lost 8 bases, J lost 3 bases, and 11 bases lay in between. The CDR3 DNA reads TGTGCCAGCTGGGACCGGGGCAAAAACATTCAGTACTTC. It is translated as CASWDRGKNIQYF.

This clonotype was observed a handful of times. J is TRBJ2-3 and V is TRBV2, with 8 bases matching TRBD2. Germline loops: CDR1 SNHLY, CDR2 FYNNEI. CDR3 length: 14 amino acids. V shed 5 bases and J 4 bases; nucleotides not matched to a gene: 5. The CDR3 nucleotides are TGTGCCAGCAGTAGCGGGAGAGTCCCAGATACGCAGTATTTT. It codes for CASSSGRVPDTQYF.

This clonotype was recorded many times. V usage is TRBV12-3 or TRBV12-4 and J usage is TRBJ2-2; D is unresolved. V dropped 3 bases and J dropped 4 bases, with 12 bases sitting between them. The CDR3 totals 15 residues. In DNA, the CDR3 is TGTGCCAGCAGTTTCTTCACCCGTGGCACCGGGGAGCTGTTTTTT. This sequence encodes CASSFFTRGTGELFF.

The sample holds a few counts of this clonotype. The chain joins TRBV24-1 to TRBJ2-2, with 7 bases that match TRBD1. Germline CDR1 and CDR2: KGHDR and SFDVKD. The CDR3 runs to 16 residues. After removal of 4 bases from V and 3 bases from J, the junction contained 7 bases not matched to a gene. CDR3 region: CATSDSGTAHTGELFF. Here the CDR3 DNA reads TGTGCCACCAGTGACTCCGGGACAGCACACACCGGGGAGCTGTTTTTT.

This clonotype was detected only a few times. For the CDR3, the DNA is TGCAGTGCTAGAGAGGGGGCTTACAATGAGCAGTTCTTC. It yields the protein CSAREGAYNEQFF. This chain uses TRBV20-1 with TRBJ2-1; D perhaps matches TRBD1 (6 bases). The CDR3 covers 13 residues. V was clipped by 0 bases and J by 4 bases, with 7 bases between them. Per the germline V gene, CDR1 is DFQATT and CDR2 is SNEGSKA (reference sequence).

The chain is built from TRBV7-9 and TRBJ1-5; D unclear. Deletions cut 11 bases from V and 7 bases from J, with 15 bases between. CDR1 and CDR2 (germline): SEHNR, FQNEAQ (reference sequence). The CDR3 consists of 12 residues. CDR3: CAANSPGQPQHF. CDR3 bases: TGTGCCGCCAACTCCCCCGGGCAGCCCCAGCATTTT. Together with reference TRBV7-9 and TRBJ1-5, the CDR3 gives the full variable domain: DTGVSQNPRHKITKRGQNVTFRCDPISEHNRLYWYRQTLGQGPEFLTYFQNEAQLEKSRLLSDRFSAERPKGSFSTLEIQRTEQGDSAMYLCAANSPGQPQHFGDGTRLSIL.

In its sample, this clonotype was seen a few times. The gene calls are TRBV24-1 and TRBJ1-5; perhaps TRBD1 as D (5 bases). Looked up from germline, CDR1 is KGHDR and CDR2 is SFDVKD. The V gene lost 4 bases and the J gene lost 0 bases, with 12 bases spanning the gap. This CDR3 is built from 16 residues. DNA of the CDR3: TGTGCCACCAGTGACCACAGGAGAAATAGCAATCAGCCCCAGCATTTT. It specifies CATSDHRRNSNQPQHF.